This T cell receptor beta chain derives from a study of T-cell reconstitution after alpha-beta-depleted transplantation in children. Per the germline V gene, CDR1 is SEHNR and CDR2 is FQNEAQ (reference sequence). The length of the CDR3 is 16 residues. The ends lost 1 base at V and 7 bases at J; junction bases unmatched: 6. Points on this clonotype: Its specificity is not known.

General study results and limits: In some patients, recipient T cells and intrathymic progenitors surviving conditioning explained high day-60 diversity.

Using unique molecular identifiers, the investigators prepared the TCRbeta library. TCRdb re-analysed the PCR reads in MiXCR, keeping a single row per CDR3 protein. The sample carries approximately 400,000 distinct CDR3 sequences, roughly 16% recorded once. Here the sequenced sample was PBMCs, mostly from graft donor cells, taken 360 days after TCRalphabeta/CD19-depleted stem cell transplant. This rearrangement joins TRBV7-9 to TRBJ2-1; 11 nucleotides match TRBD2. The source of this sequence is a boy under two years old who had a stem cell transplant for Wiskott-Aldrich syndrome, so the T cells may come from the graft donor. The CDR3 nucleotides are TGTGCCAGCAGCTTAGATAGCGGGAGGGCCATGAATGAGCAGTTCTTC. It encodes CASSLDSGRAMNEQFF.